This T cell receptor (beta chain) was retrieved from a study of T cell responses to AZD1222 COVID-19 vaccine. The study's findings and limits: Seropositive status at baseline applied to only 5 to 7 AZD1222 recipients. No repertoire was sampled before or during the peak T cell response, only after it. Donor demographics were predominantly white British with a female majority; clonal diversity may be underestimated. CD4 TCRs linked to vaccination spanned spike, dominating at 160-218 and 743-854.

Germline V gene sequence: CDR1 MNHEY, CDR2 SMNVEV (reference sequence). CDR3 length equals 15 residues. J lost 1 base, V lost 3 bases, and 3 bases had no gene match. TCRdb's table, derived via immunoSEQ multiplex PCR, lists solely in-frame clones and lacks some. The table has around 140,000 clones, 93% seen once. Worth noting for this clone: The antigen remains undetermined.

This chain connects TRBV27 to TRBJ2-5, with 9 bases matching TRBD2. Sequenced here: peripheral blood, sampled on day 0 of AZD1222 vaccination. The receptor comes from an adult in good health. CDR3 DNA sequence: TGTGCCAGCAGTTTCGCTAGCGGGATCCAAGAGACCCAGTACTTC. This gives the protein CASSFASGIQETQYF.